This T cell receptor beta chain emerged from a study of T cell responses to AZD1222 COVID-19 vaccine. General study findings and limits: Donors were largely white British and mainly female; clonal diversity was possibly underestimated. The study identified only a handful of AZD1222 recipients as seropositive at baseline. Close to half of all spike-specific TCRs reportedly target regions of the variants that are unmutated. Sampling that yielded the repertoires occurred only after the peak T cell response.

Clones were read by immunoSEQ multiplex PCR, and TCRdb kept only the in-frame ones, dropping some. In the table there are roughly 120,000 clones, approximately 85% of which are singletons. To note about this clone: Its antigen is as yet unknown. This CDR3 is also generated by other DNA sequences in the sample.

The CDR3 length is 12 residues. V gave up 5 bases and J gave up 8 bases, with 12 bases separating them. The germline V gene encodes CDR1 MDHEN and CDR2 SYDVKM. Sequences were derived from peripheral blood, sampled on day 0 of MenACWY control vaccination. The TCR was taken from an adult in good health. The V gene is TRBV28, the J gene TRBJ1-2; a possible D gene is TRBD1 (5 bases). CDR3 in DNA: TGTGCCAGCAGTACAGGAGCTCGGGGCTACACCTTC. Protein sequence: CASSTGARGYTF.